This T cell receptor (beta chain) was recovered during a study of cytomegalovirus exposure and HLA in healthy donors. The PCR contained 60 Vbeta and 13 Jbeta primers. Profiled with immunoSEQ multiplex PCR; TCRdb holds only in-frame clones, not every one. There are about 160,000 clones in the sample; about three fifths occur only once, and around 7.1% lies in the top ten. The clonotype originates from a woman between 55 and 75 years old in good health and CMV-seropositive. The specimen sequenced was PBMCs.

In DNA, the CDR3 is TGTGCCAGCAGCTTAGCCGGGACCTACGAGCAGTACTTC. This codes for CASSLAGTYEQYF. This chain uses TRBV11-3 with TRBJ2-7; a possible D gene is TRBD2 (5 bases). This CDR3 spans 13 amino acids. Trimming removed 1 base from V and 2 bases from J, with 6 bases in between. Germline CDR1 is SGHNT and CDR2 is YENEEA.